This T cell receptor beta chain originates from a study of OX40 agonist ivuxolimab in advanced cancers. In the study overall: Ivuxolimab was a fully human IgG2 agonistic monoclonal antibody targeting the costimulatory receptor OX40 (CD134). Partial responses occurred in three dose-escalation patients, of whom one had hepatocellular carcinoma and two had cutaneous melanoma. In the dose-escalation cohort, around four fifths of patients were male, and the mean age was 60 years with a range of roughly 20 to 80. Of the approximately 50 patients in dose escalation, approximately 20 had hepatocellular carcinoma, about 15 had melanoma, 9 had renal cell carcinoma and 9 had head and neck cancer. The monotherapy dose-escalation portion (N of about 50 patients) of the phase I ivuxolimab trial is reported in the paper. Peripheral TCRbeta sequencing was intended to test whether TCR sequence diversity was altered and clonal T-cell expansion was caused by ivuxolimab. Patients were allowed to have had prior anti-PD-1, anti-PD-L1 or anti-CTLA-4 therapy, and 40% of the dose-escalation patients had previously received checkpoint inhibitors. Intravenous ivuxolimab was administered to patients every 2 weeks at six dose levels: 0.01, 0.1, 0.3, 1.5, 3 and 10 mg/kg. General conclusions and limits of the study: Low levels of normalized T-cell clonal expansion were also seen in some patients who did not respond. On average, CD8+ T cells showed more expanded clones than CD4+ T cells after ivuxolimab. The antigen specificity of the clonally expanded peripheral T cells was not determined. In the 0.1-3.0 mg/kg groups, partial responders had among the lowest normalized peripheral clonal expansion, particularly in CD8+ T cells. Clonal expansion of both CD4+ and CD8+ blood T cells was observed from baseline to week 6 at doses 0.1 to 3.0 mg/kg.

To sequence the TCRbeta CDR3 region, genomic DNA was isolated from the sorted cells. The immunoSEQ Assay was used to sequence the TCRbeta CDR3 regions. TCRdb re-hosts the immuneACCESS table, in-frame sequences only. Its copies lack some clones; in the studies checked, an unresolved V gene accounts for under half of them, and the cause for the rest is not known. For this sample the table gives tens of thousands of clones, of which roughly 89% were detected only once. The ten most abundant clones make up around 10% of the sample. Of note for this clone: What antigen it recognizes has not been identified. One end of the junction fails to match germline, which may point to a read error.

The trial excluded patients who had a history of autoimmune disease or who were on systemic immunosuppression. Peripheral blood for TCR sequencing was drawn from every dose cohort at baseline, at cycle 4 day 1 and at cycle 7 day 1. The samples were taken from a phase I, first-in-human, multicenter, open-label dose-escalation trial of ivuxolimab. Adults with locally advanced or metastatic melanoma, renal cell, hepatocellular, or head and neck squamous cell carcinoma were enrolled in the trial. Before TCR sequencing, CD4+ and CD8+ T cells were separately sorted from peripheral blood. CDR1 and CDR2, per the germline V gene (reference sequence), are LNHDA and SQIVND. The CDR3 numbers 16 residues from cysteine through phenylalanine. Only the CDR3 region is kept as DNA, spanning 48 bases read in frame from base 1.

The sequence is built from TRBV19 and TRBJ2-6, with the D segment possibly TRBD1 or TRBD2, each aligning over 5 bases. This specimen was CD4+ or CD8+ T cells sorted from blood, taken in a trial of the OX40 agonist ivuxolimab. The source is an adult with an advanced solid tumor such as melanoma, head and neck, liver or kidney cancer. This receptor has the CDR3 CASSLRRAAGANALTF. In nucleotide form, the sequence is TGTGCCAGTAGTCTTCGTAGGGCGGCCGGGGCCAACGCCCTGACTTTC.